This record covers a single T cell receptor beta chain. What it binds is unknown. Assay used: immunoSEQ multiplex PCR; TCRdb lists only in-frame clones, some missing. The sample has tens of thousands of clones, around 86% seen once; the top ten hold about 15%. This CDR3 region has 13 residues. Germline V lookup: CDR1 SGHDT, CDR2 YYEEEE. Trimming removed 7 bases from V and 1 base from J, with 11 bases in between. Autoimmune disease history or systemic immunosuppression led to patients being barred. These data are taken from a study of OX40 agonist ivuxolimab in advanced cancers. Study in general: Checkpoint inhibitors had been given previously to under 50% of patients.

Study results and limitations: In the 0.1 to 3.0 mg/kg range, CD4+ and CD8+ blood T cells had expanded clonally by week 6. The antigens recognized by the expanded peripheral T cells, that is their antigen specificity, were not determined.

The sample in question was CD4+ or CD8+ T cells sorted from blood, obtained in a trial of the OX40 agonist ivuxolimab. The TCR sequence derives from an adult with an advanced solid tumor such as melanoma, head and neck, liver or kidney cancer. The chain uses TRBV5-6 and TRBJ2-5; possibly TRBD1 or TRBD2 for D (6 bases each). CDR3: CASRGTLQETQYF. The CDR3 DNA reads TGTGCCAGCCGGGGGACACTCCAAGAGACCCAGTACTTC. The full variable domain, with the rest looked up from reference TRBV5-6 and TRBJ2-5, is DAGVTQSPTHLIKTRGQQVTLRCSPKSGHDTVSWYQQALGQGPQFIFQYYEEEERQRGNFPDRFSGHQFPNYSSELNVNALLLGDSALYLCASRGTLQETQYFGPGTRLLVL.